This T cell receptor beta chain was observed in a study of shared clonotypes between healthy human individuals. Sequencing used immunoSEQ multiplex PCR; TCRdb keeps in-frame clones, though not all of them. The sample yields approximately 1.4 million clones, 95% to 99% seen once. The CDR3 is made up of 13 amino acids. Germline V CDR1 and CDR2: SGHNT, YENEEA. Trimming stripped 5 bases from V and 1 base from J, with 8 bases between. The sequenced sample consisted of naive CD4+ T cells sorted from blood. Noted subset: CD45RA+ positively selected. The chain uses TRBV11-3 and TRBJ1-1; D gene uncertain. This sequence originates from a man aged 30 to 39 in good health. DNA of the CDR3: TGTGCCAGCAGCCAGAAGGGGAACACTGAAGCTTTCTTT. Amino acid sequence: CASSQKGNTEAFF.